These 19 T cell receptor beta chains came from one sample sequenced in a study of early T cells in non-severe SARS-CoV-2 infection. TCRdb called the 5' RACE reads again in MiXCR, with one record for every CDR3 protein. The sample contains about 50,000 distinct CDR3 sequences, about 9.3% of which appear only once. The sample taken for sequencing was whole blood. These receptors were collected from an adult who was a healthcare worker with PCR-confirmed SARS-CoV-2 infection or an uninfected control (not recorded which).

The rearrangement links TRBV5-1 to TRBJ2-7; D not resolved. CDR3 length equals 13 residues. V was cut by 0 bases and J by 1 base, with 5 bases left in between. The germline CDR1 and CDR2 sequences are SGHRS and YFSETQ. CDR3 sequence: CASSLEGSYEQYF. The CDR3 nucleotides are TGCGCCAGCAGCTTGGAGGGATCCTACGAGCAGTACTTC.

This clonotype showed up many times. Written as DNA, the CDR3 is TGTGCCAGCAGCCCACTAGGCCATAGGACAGGGGTCGCAGATACGCAGTATTTT. Protein: CASSPLGHRTGVADTQYF. The chain recombines TRBV3-1 with TRBJ2-3, with TRBD1 matching over 9 bases. This CDR3 is built from 18 residues. With V trimmed by 4 bases and J by 4 bases, 15 bases remained unmatched. Looked up from germline, CDR1 is LGHDT and CDR2 is YNNKEL (reference sequence).

This clonotype was observed at least ten times. The chain links TRBV27 to TRBJ2-1; tentatively, D is TRBD2 (5 bases). CDR1 and CDR2 from the germline V gene are MNHEY and SMNVEV (reference sequence). This CDR3 spans 14 amino acids. V dropped 5 bases and J dropped 4 bases, with 12 bases sitting between them. The CDR3 bases are TGTGCCAGCAGTCTCCCGACTACTTACAATGAGCAGTTCTTC. It encodes CASSLPTTYNEQFF.

As to this clonotype: A clone one base away is much larger, so this may be a read error. The gene calls are TRBV6-6 and TRBJ1-6; no reliable D call. From germline, CDR1 is MNHNY and CDR2 SVGAGI (reference sequence). The length of the CDR3 is 12 residues. CDR3 in DNA: TGTGCCAGCAGTCACTATAATCCACCCCTCCACTTT. This encodes CASSHYNPPLHF.

This clonotype was seen ten or more times. V is TRBV27 and J is TRBJ2-5, with TRBD2 matching 7 bases. V shed 5 bases, J shed 5 bases, and the junction held 8 bases outside the gene matches. CDR1 is MNHEY and CDR2 is SMNVEV in the germline V gene (reference sequence). There are 14 residues in the CDR3. CDR3: CASSPTSVGETQYF. The CDR3 DNA reads as TGTGCCAGCAGTCCCACTAGCGTGGGGGAGACCCAGTACTTC.

This clonotype was counted ten times or more. The genes are TRBV6-6 and TRBJ1-5; D is uncertain. The CDR3 consists of 16 residues. V lost 0 bases and J 0 bases, leaving 9 bases between the germline ends. Germline V CDR1 and CDR2: MNHNY, SVGAGI (reference sequence). CDR3 DNA: TGTGCCAGCAGTTACTCTCAGCAGTATAGCAATCAGCCCCAGCATTTT. Its protein product is CASSYSQQYSNQPQHF.

This clonotype was counted at least ten times. V is TRBV5-1 and J is TRBJ2-3; TRBD1 matches 11 bases. This CDR3 is 14 amino acids long. V dropped 4 bases and J dropped 5; count of bases not matched to a gene: 3. Per germline, CDR1 SGHRS and CDR2 YFSETQ. As DNA, the CDR3 is TGCGCCAGCAGCCTGGGACAGGGGGGAGATACGCAGTATTTT. This gives the protein CASSLGQGGDTQYF. The full variable domain, its missing parts supplied by reference TRBV5-1 and TRBJ2-3, is KAGVTQTPRYLIKTRGQQVTLSCSPISGHRSVSWYQQTPGQGLQFLFEYFSETQRNKGNFPGRFSGRQFSNSRSEMNVSTLELGDSALYLCASSLGQGGDTQYFGPGTRLTVL.

This clonotype showed up just a few times. The chain links TRBV28 to TRBJ2-7; D is ambiguous. Deletions cut 3 bases from V and 2 bases from J, with 11 bases between. Germline values: CDR1 MDHEN, CDR2 SYDVKM. This CDR3 is 14 amino acids long. The CDR3 protein is CASSLGQATYEQYF. Written as DNA, the CDR3 is TGTGCCAGCAGTTTGGGCCAGGCCACCTACGAGCAGTACTTC.

The rearrangement uses TRBV21-1 and TRBJ2-3; TRBD2, as called in the table, went unchecked against the DNA. TRBV21-1 is classified as a pseudogene. CDR3 size: 10 residues. The CDR3 DNA is TGTGCCCCCGCCGTGGATACGCAGTATTTT. Translated, it gives CAPAVDTQYF.

The sample holds a few counts of this clonotype. This chain uses TRBV11-2 with TRBJ2-1; TRBD1 agrees at 9 bases. J gave up 9 bases and V 5 bases, and 14 bases lay outside the gene matches. CDR1 is SGHAT and CDR2 is FQNNGV in the germline V gene. This CDR3 spans 16 amino acids. CDR3 nucleotides: TGTGCCAGCAGCCTAACTCGGACAGGGGCAAACGGTGAGCAGTTCTTC. It translates to CASSLTRTGANGEQFF.

This clonotype occurred a few times. V is TRBV6-5 and J is TRBJ2-7, with 8 positions matching TRBD1. Germline V lookup: CDR1 MNHEY, CDR2 SVGAGI. The CDR3 extends over 14 amino acids. The J segment lost 0 bases and the V segment lost 6 bases, leaving 4 bases of the junction unmatched. In DNA, the CDR3 is TGTGCCAGCAGACCACAGGGGGTCTCCTACGAGCAGTACTTC. Residues: CASRPQGVSYEQYF.

This clonotype was seen a handful of times. The CDR3 coding sequence is TGTGCCAGCAGTGCACAGGATTTGAGGGGCTACACCTTC. The encoded protein is CASSAQDLRGYTF. The V call is TRBV6-1, the J call TRBJ1-2; D may be TRBD1 (5 bases). The CDR3 covers 13 residues. Trimming took 4 bases from V and 8 from J, leaving 14 bases between them. Germline CDR1 MNHNS, CDR2 SASEGT.

This clonotype was detected many times. As DNA, the CDR3 is TGTGCCAGCAGTTTATCAGGGGGCGGCAATCAGCCCCAGCATTTT. Residues: CASSLSGGGNQPQHF. V usage is TRBV27 and J usage is TRBJ1-5, with 7 nucleotides matching TRBD1. Germline V gene lookup returns CDR1 MNHEY and CDR2 SMNVEV (reference sequence). V shed 0 bases, J shed 2 bases, and the junction held 1 base outside the gene matches. The CDR3 totals 15 residues.

The sample holds a few counts of this clonotype. The CDR3 spells CATSREGHTEAFF. In DNA, the CDR3 is TGTGCCACCAGCAGAGAGGGCCACACTGAAGCTTTCTTT. This sequence joins TRBV15 and TRBJ1-1; D unclear. CDR3 length equals 13 residues. Trimming removed 0 bases at V and 3 bases at J, with 5 bases between. Looked up from germline, CDR1 is LNHNV and CDR2 is YYDKDF (reference sequence).

Only a few counts were recorded for this clonotype. The chain combines TRBV29-1 with TRBJ2-3, with D possibly being TRBD1 (6 bases). V lost 2 bases, J lost 1 base, and 16 bases lay in between. Germline-derived CDR1 and CDR2 are SQVTM and ANQGSEA. The CDR3 spans 16 residues. In DNA form, the CDR3 reads TGCAGCGTTGAATTGGTGAGGGGACATGGCACAGATACGCAGTATTTT. Protein: CSVELVRGHGTDTQYF.

The chain is built from TRBV12-3 or TRBV12-4 and TRBJ2-7; 9 bases align to TRBD2. The CDR3 is 15 residues long. The ends lost 6 bases at V and 5 bases at J; junction bases unmatched: 11. CDR3 sequence reads: CASSLSGRSRNEQYF. The CDR3 region has the DNA TGTGCCAGCAGCTTAAGCGGGAGGTCTCGAAACGAGCAGTACTTC.

This clonotype has ten or more counts. The chain recombines TRBV7-2 with TRBJ2-5; 14 bases are a match to TRBD2. The V gene's germline CDR1 is SGHTA and CDR2 FQGNSA. The ends lost 5 bases at V and 5 bases at J; junction bases unmatched: 10. CDR3 length: 17 residues. CDR3 sequence (DNA): TGTGCCAGCAGCCCTAGAGGGACTAGCGGGAGCGGGGAGACCCAGTACTTC. Its translation: CASSPRGTSGSGETQYF.

The chain is built from TRBV3-1 and TRBJ2-2, with D maybe TRBD2 (5 bases). The CDR3 length is 15 residues. Per germline, CDR1 LGHDT and CDR2 YNNKEL (reference sequence). V dropped 4 bases and J dropped 6 bases, with 15 bases sitting between them. CDR3 DNA sequence: TGTGCCAGCAGCCCCTGGACCTCGGGGTCCGGGGAGCTGTTTTTT. Residues: CASSPWTSGSGELFF.

In its sample, this clonotype was seen many times. The chain links TRBV20-1 to TRBJ2-1, with D unresolved. Trimming took 6 bases from V and 5 from J, leaving 17 bases between them. CDR1 DFQATT and CDR2 SNEGSKA come from the germline V gene (reference sequence). The CDR3 covers 14 residues. CDR3 in amino acids: CSASKYWANNEQFF. CDR3 coding DNA: TGCAGTGCCTCGAAGTACTGGGCGAACAATGAGCAGTTCTTC.